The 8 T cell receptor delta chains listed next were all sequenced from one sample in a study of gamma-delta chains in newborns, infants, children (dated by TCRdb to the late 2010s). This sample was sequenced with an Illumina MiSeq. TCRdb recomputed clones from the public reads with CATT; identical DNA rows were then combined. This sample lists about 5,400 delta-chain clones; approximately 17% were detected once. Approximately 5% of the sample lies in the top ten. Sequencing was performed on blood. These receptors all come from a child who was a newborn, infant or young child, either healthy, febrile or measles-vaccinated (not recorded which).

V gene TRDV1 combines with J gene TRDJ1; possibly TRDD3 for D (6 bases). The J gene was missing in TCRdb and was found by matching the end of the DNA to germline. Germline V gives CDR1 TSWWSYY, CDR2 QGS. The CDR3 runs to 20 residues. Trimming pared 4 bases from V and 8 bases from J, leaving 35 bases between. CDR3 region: CALGGPPTPGASWGSRKLIF. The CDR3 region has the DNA TGTGCTCTTGGGGGACCACCTACCCCAGGTGCGTCGTGGGGATCTCGAAAACTCATCTTT.

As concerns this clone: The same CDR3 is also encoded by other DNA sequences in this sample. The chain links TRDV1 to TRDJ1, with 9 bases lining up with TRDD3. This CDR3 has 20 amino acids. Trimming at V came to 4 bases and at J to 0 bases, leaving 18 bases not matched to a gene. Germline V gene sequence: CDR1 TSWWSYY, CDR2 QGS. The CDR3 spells CALGVRQLLGDRLYTDKLIF. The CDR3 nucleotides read TGTGCTCTTGGGGTCCGACAGTTACTGGGGGACAGACTGTACACCGATAAACTCATCTTT.

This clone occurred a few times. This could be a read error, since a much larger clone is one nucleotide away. The CDR3 protein is CACDPLGVPSVGVTDKLIF. For the CDR3, the DNA is TGTGCCTGTGACCCGCTGGGGGTCCCGTCCGTTGGTGTCACCGATAAACTCATCTTT. The V gene is TRDV2, the J gene TRDJ1, with 7 bases lining up with TRDD3. Per the germline V gene, CDR1 is GEAIGNYY and CDR2 is EKD. The CDR3 length is 19 residues. V trimming: 3 bases; J trimming: 1 base; junction bases outside the gene matches: 19.

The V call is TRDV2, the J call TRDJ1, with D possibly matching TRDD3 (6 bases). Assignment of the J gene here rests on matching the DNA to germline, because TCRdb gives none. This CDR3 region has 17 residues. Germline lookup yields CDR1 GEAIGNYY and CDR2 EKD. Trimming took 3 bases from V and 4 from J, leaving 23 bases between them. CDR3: CACDLRVKGDPIDKLIF. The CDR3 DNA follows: TGTGCCTGTGACCTAAGGGTAAAGGGGGACCCGATCGATAAACTCATCTTT.

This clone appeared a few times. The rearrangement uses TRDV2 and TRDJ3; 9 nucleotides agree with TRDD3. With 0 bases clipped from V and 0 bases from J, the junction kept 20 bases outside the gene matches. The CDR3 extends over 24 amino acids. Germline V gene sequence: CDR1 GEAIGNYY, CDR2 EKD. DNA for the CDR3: TGTGCCTGTGACACCGTTCAAGAAGGTACTGGGGGACCTTACCGCTCCTGGGACACCCGACAGATGTTTTTC. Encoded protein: CACDTVQEGTGGPYRSWDTRQMFF.

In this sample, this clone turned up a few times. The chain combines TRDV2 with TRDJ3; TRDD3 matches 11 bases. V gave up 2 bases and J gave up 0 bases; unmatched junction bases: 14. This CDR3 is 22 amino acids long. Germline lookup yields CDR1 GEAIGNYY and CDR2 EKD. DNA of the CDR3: TGTGCCTGTGACAAGGTGATTACTGGGGGATATAGTCGCTCCTGGGACACCCGACAGATGTTTTTC. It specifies CACDKVITGGYSRSWDTRQMFF.

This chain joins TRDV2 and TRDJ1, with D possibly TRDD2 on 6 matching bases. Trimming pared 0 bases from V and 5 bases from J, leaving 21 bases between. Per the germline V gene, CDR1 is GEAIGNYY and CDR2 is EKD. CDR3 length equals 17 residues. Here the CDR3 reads CACDTVTPTFVGDKLIF. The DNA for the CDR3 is TGTGCCTGTGACACCGTAACTCCTACGTTCGTGGGGGATAAACTCATCTTT.

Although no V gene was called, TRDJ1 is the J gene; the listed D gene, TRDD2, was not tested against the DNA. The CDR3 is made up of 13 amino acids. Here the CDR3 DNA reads TGTGCTCTTGGGACCTACCCCTTCCTCCCCCTACACTTC. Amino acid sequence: CALGTYPFLPLHF.